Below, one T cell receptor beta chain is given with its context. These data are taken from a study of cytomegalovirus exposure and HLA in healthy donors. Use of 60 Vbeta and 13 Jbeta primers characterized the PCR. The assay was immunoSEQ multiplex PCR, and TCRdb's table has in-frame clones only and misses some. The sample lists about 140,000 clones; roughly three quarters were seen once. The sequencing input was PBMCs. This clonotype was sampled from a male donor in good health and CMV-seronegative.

The CDR3 DNA sequence: TGTGCCAGCTCACATGACAGGGGAGTACACAATGAGCAGTTCTTC. Amino acids: CASSHDRGVHNEQFF. The chain employs TRBV18 and TRBJ2-1; 8 nucleotides align to TRBD1. The CDR3 has 15 amino acids. V was pared by 4 bases and J by 5 bases, with 7 bases of the junction left unmatched. Germline V gene sequence: CDR1 KGHSH, CDR2 LQKENI.